This entry describes one TCR beta chain. The antigen remains unidentified. These data belong to a study of radiation and T cells in renal cell carcinoma. Study-wide findings and caveats: Intratumoral heterogeneity was not captured in these approximately 1 g regions. In nephrectomy-only tumors, top 100 clonotypes averaged roughly 40%, versus around 50% irradiated.

The table came from immunoSEQ multiplex PCR; TCRdb's copy has only in-frame clones and leaves some out. The sample yields around 13,000 clones, roughly 34% seen once. The ends lost 0 bases at V and 4 bases at J; junction bases unmatched: 4. CDR1 is SGDLS, CDR2 YYNGEE, per germline. CDR3 length: 15 residues. Treatment here: 15 Gy SBRT to primary tumor, nephrectomy 4 weeks later. The source was tumor tissue, collected from a patient whose treatment included radiotherapy and nephrectomy. The chain recombines TRBV9 with TRBJ2-1; 7 nucleotides align to TRBD2. The receptor was isolated from a man aged 55-75 years with renal cell carcinoma. This CDR3 reads CASSVEGLVYNEQFF. In nucleotides, the CDR3 is TGTGCCAGCAGCGTAGAAGGACTAGTGTACAATGAGCAGTTCTTC. Drawing the rest from reference TRBV9 and TRBJ2-1, the complete variable domain is DSGVTQTPKHLITATGQRVTLRCSPRSGDLSVYWYQQSLDQGLQFLIQYYNGEERAKGNILERFSAQQFPDLHSELNLSSLELGDSALYFCASSVEGLVYNEQFFGPGTRLTVL.